The 21 T cell receptor beta chains listed next were all sequenced from one sample in a study of spatial heterogeneity in lung cancer. TCRdb reprocessed the 5' RACE reads with MiXCR, giving one entry per CDR3 protein. The sample includes about 23,000 distinct CDR3 sequences, under 4% of them seen just once. This sample's time point: sample taken at primary tumor resection. Sequences were derived from PBMCs, sampled at surgery. These receptors originate from a female donor with early-stage non-small cell lung cancer.

This clonotype has at least ten counts. J is TRBJ2-5 and V is TRBV4-1, with D perhaps matching TRBD2 (6 bases). The V end was cut by 1 base, the J end by 5 bases, with 8 bases between. This CDR3 spans 13 amino acids. Germline CDR1 MGHRA, CDR2 YSYEKL. CDR3 residues: CASSQVGGETQYF. For the CDR3, the DNA is TGCGCCAGCAGCCAAGTCGGAGGGGAGACCCAGTACTTC.

This clonotype came up many times. The chain joins TRBV12-3 or TRBV12-4 to TRBJ2-7; TRBD2 agrees at 9 bases. The CDR3 has 15 amino acids. V lost 5 bases, J lost 4 bases, and 9 bases stayed unmatched. CDR3 amino acids: CASSKPGTSLYEQYF. Written as DNA, the CDR3 is TGTGCCAGCAGTAAGCCCGGGACTAGCCTTTACGAGCAGTACTTC.

This clonotype was detected ten times or more. This sequence joins TRBV7-9 and TRBJ2-7; no clear D gene. The V gene lost 1 base and the J gene lost 2 bases, with 6 bases spanning the gap. Germline loops: CDR1 SEHNR, CDR2 FQNEAQ (reference sequence). The CDR3 spans 13 residues. In DNA, the CDR3 is TGTGCCAGCAGCTTAGGATGGACCTACGAGCAGTACTTC. Translated: CASSLGWTYEQYF.

This clonotype was detected ten times or more. The chain is built from TRBV18 and TRBJ2-5; D perhaps matches TRBD1 (7 bases). There are 15 residues in the CDR3. The V gene lost 2 bases and the J gene lost 5 bases, with 15 bases spanning the gap. Germline V lookup: CDR1 KGHSH, CDR2 LQKENI. The CDR3 reads CASSPIRTGGETQYF. CDR3 DNA sequence: TGTGCCAGCTCACCAATCAGGACAGGAGGGGAGACCCAGTACTTC. The variable domain in full, completed from reference TRBV18 and TRBJ2-5, reads NAGVMQNPRHLVRRRGQEARLRCSPMKGHSHVYWYRQLPEEGLKFMVYLQKENIIDESGMPKERFSAEFPKEGPSILRIQQVVRGDSAAYFCASSPIRTGGETQYFGPGTRLLVL.

In this sample, this clonotype turned up many times. This chain connects TRBV27 to TRBJ2-7; D possibly corresponds to TRBD1 (5 bases). Trimming removed 2 bases from V and 4 bases from J, with 15 bases in between. The CDR3 extends over 15 amino acids. CDR1 and CDR2 (germline): MNHEY, SMNVEV (reference sequence). CDR3 nucleotide sequence: TGTGCCAGCAGTTTACGGGTAGGGCCAGGGTACGAGCAGTACTTC. Translation: CASSLRVGPGYEQYF.

This clonotype was recorded many times. This chain connects TRBV3-1 to TRBJ1-4, with unresolved D. The CDR3 extends over 12 amino acids. CDR1 LGHDT and CDR2 YNNKEL come from the germline V gene (reference sequence). Trimming pared 8 bases from V and 8 bases from J, leaving 12 bases between. This chain's CDR3 is CASATRAEKLFF. CDR3 DNA sequence: TGTGCCAGCGCCACGCGCGCCGAAAAACTGTTTTTT.

This clonotype was found many times. The chain uses TRBV6-5 and TRBJ1-1; D is undetermined. V lost 3 bases to trimming and J lost 5 bases, with 10 bases between them. This CDR3 comprises 13 residues. In germline, CDR1 is MNHEY, CDR2 SVGAGI. Written as DNA, the CDR3 is TGTGCCAGCAGTTATTTCGCGGGGACTGAAGCTTTCTTT. It yields the protein CASSYFAGTEAFF.

This clonotype was counted at least ten times. This chain joins TRBV6-5 and TRBJ1-1, with 8 positions matching TRBD1. This CDR3 is 13 amino acids long. Germline CDR1 is MNHEY and CDR2 is SVGAGI. The V and J ends lost 10 bases and 0 bases, in that order; junction bases with no gene match: 4. The DNA for the CDR3 is TGTGCCACTTACAGGGGGTTGAACACTGAAGCTTTCTTT. Its protein is CATYRGLNTEAFF.

This clonotype came up many times. The V gene is TRBV7-9, the J gene TRBJ2-2; TRBD1 matches 9 bases. Germline V gives CDR1 SEHNR, CDR2 FQNEAQ (reference sequence). The CDR3 sequence is 18 residues long. With V trimmed by 3 bases and J by 3 bases, 11 bases remained unmatched. CDR3 DNA: TGTGCCAGCAGCTTTGATGTTCTAGGACAGGGGTACACCGGGGAGCTGTTTTTT. It encodes CASSFDVLGQGYTGELFF.

The V and J genes are TRBV20-1 and TRBJ2-1; D is unclear. The germline V gene encodes CDR1 DFQATT and CDR2 SNEGSKA (reference sequence). The CDR3 has 14 residues. The V end lost 4 bases, the J end lost 0 bases, and 10 bases lay between the germline ends. The chain's CDR3 is CSATGSLSYNEQFF. In nucleotides, the CDR3 is TGCAGTGCTACCGGATCCCTCTCCTACAATGAGCAGTTCTTC.

This clonotype was recorded at least ten times. The chain joins TRBV5-6 to TRBJ2-3; perhaps TRBD1 as D (5 bases). Deletions cut 1 base from V and 2 bases from J, with 8 bases between. CDR1 is SGHDT, CDR2 YYEEEE, per germline. The CDR3 is 14 residues long. The CDR3 region has the DNA TGTGCCAGCAGCTTGAACAGGAACACAGATACGCAGTATTTT. Its protein is CASSLNRNTDTQYF.

This sequence joins TRBV29-1 and TRBJ2-5; D is perhaps TRBD2 (6 bases). Between the trimmed V and J ends, which lost 2 bases and 5 bases, there was a span of 15 bases. Germline values: CDR1 SQVTM, CDR2 ANQGSEA. The CDR3 runs 14 residues. CDR3 sequence (DNA): TGCAGCGTTGAAAGGTGGGGCAGCGGGGAGACCCAGTACTTC. Translated, it gives CSVERWGSGETQYF.

This clonotype was seen at least ten times. The chain recombines TRBV9 with TRBJ1-2; 12 bases fit TRBD1. V trimming: 4 bases; J trimming: 8 bases; junction bases outside the gene matches: 6. CDR3 size: 14 residues. Germline assignment: CDR1 SGDLS and CDR2 YYNGEE. The CDR3 DNA sequence: TGTGCCAGCAGCTATGCCGGGACAGGGGGCGGCTACACCTTC. Its protein is CASSYAGTGGGYTF.

This clonotype showed up many times. The V gene is TRBV2, the J gene TRBJ1-4, with D perhaps matching TRBD1 (6 bases). The CDR3 covers 13 residues. V was trimmed by 4 bases and J by 8 bases, leaving 11 bases between them. Germline-derived CDR1 and CDR2 are SNHLY and FYNNEI. The CDR3 loop is CASSGTGHEKLFF. The CDR3 region has the DNA TGTGCCAGCAGTGGCACAGGGCACGAAAAACTGTTTTTT.

This clonotype was observed at least ten times. The chain uses TRBV28 and TRBJ2-7, with D maybe TRBD1 (5 bases). V was clipped by 6 bases and J by 5 bases, with 11 bases between them. The CDR3 has 12 residues. The germline gives CDR1 MDHEN, CDR2 SYDVKM. The CDR3 loop reads CASSLGVNEQYF. CDR3 coding DNA: TGTGCCAGCAGCTTAGGGGTCAACGAGCAGTACTTC.

This clonotype was found many times. The CDR3 DNA sequence: TGTGCCAGCAGCCCCAGCGGGTTTTACGAGCAGTACTTC. It translates to CASSPSGFYEQYF. The rearrangement uses TRBV6-6 and TRBJ2-7, with D perhaps matching TRBD2 (6 bases). The V and J ends lost 6 bases and 4 bases respectively, with 13 bases between them. The CDR3 covers 13 residues. Per germline, CDR1 MNHNY and CDR2 SVGAGI (reference sequence).

This clonotype was found a few times. The V and J genes are TRBV27 and TRBJ2-3; TRBD2 agrees at 11 bases. Germline V gene sequence: CDR1 MNHEY, CDR2 SMNVEV (reference sequence). The CDR3 contains 19 residues. V lost 4 bases and J lost 7; bases outside the gene matches: 19. This chain's CDR3 is CASSSRMTRTSGRVYTQYF. The CDR3 DNA sequence: TGTGCCAGCAGTTCACGAATGACCCGGACTAGCGGGCGGGTATATACGCAGTATTTT.

This clonotype was counted many times. The rearrangement joins TRBV29-1 to TRBJ1-2; D is unclear. Trimming stripped 4 bases from V and 6 bases from J, with 12 bases between. Germline CDR1 is SQVTM and CDR2 is ANQGSEA. The CDR3 contains 12 residues. CDR3 loop: CSVGWPRDGYTF. CDR3 bases: TGCAGCGTTGGCTGGCCCCGGGATGGCTACACCTTC.

This clonotype was counted at least ten times. This sequence joins TRBV24-1 and TRBJ2-5, with D tentatively TRBD1 (5 bases). The germline CDR1 and CDR2 sequences are KGHDR and SFDVKD. The CDR3 runs 15 residues. The germline V and J ends were trimmed by 4 bases and 1 base, with 12 bases remaining between them. The CDR3: CATSDTDRLQETQYF. The CDR3 DNA reads as TGTGCCACCAGTGACACCGACAGACTCCAAGAGACCCAGTACTTC.

The sample holds a few counts of this clonotype. The chain has TRBV9 and TRBJ2-7; 8 nucleotides align to TRBD2. CDR3 length equals 14 residues. After removal of 0 bases from V and 4 bases from J, the junction contained 3 bases not matched to a gene. Germline CDR1 SGDLS, CDR2 YYNGEE. The CDR3 sequence is CASSVAGGPYEQYF. For the CDR3, the DNA is TGTGCCAGCAGCGTAGCGGGAGGGCCTTACGAGCAGTACTTC.

This clonotype was recorded many times. The J gene is TRBJ1-4, the V gene TRBV7-8; weak D call: TRBD1 (5 bases). Trimming took 0 bases from V and 8 from J, leaving 16 bases between them. Germline-derived CDR1 and CDR2 are SGHVS and FQNEAQ. The CDR3 consists of 16 residues. The CDR3 DNA reads as TGTGCCAGCAGCTTAGCGCATCTTGCAGGGAGGGAAAAACTGTTTTTT. Protein product: CASSLAHLAGREKLFF.